The sequence of this T cell receptor (beta chain) was determined in a study of blood T cell repertoires in COVID-19. Overall study context: Researchers got acute and convalescent COVID-19 samples from the United States, Italy and Spain. Sources were T cells, B-cell-depleted T cells, or PBMCs; the material itself was cDNA or gDNA.

Original data processing: The authors estimated nucleated cell counts from reference gene primer amplification. Profiling relied on immunoSEQ multiplex PCR, and the TCRdb table lists in-frame clones only, not all of them. V and J calls and clone size are given by that table; D and trimming were obtained from the DNA. The data contain about 81,000 clones, around 80% of them singletons. A single count supports this clone. The CDR3 spans 17 residues. Germline trimming cut 4 bases from V and 1 base from J; bases unmatched to any gene: 9. Germline-derived CDR1 and CDR2 are SGHRS and YFSETQ. The specimen was peripheral blood. This TCR was sampled from a human donor in a cohort sampled during active COVID-19. This chain joins TRBV5-1 and TRBJ1-3, with TRBD1 matching 9 bases. The CDR3 nucleotides read TGCGCCAGCAGCCCCTCGACAGGGGGTCCATCTGGAAACACCATATATTTT. Its protein is CASSPSTGGPSGNTIYF.